A selection of T cell receptor beta chains follows, all from one sample in a study of cytomegalovirus exposure and HLA in healthy donors. The repertoire was sequenced with immunoSEQ multiplex PCR; TCRdb's copy has only in-frame clones and lacks some. The sample holds about 190,000 clones, around 75% seen once. The sequencing input was PBMCs. Source of these receptors: a woman between 25 and 40 years old in good health and CMV-seropositive. The CDR3 runs from the conserved cysteine through the conserved F or W. The D gene is left open where the match is weak. Clone size is not always given. Where it is, it says once, few, many or a class for expanded clones.

size	V	D	J	DNA	CDR3
.	TRBV18	TRBD1	TRBJ1-1	TGTGCCAGCTCACCACTACAGGGGCTGAACACTGAAGCTTTCTTT	CASSPLQGLNTEAFF
.	TRBV7-9	.	TRBJ1-2	TGTGCCAGCAGCTCAGGGTCTGGCTACACCTTC	CASSSGSGYTF
.	TRBV6-5	.	TRBJ1-1	TGTGCCAGCAGTTACTCGGGGGGAAGGGGAGCTGAAGCTTTCTTT	CASSYSGGRGAEAFF
.	TRBV29-1	.	TRBJ1-2	TGCAGCGTTGATTCGGAGAACTATGGCTACACCTTC	CSVDSENYGYTF
.	TRBV7-9	.	TRBJ2-7	TGTGCCAGCAGCTTAGAAAGCCGGACAGCCTACGAGCAGTACTTC	CASSLESRTAYEQYF
few	TRBV29-1	.	TRBJ2-2	TGCAGCGCTACAGACCCAAGGGGGACCGGGGAGCTGTTTTTT	CSATDPRGTGELFF
.	TRBV2	.	TRBJ2-7	TGTGCCAGCACCCAGGGATGGCGCTACGAGCAGTACTTC	CASTQGWRYEQYF
.	TRBV28	TRBD1	TRBJ1-5	TGTGCCGGGCGGACAGGGTATCAGCCCCAGCATTTT	CAGRTGYQPQHF
.	TRBV5-1	TRBD1	TRBJ2-7	TGCGCCAGCAGCTTGGTGGGGACAGGGGTTTACGAGCAGTACTTC	CASSLVGTGVYEQYF
.	TRBV28	TRBD2	TRBJ2-7	TGTGCCAGCACCCCCCGGCTAGCGGGATCTGGGAACGAGCAGTACTTC	CASTPRLAGSGNEQYF
.	TRBV2	.	TRBJ1-2	TGTGCCAGCAGTGAAGCGCGAGGGCCCGGCTACACCTTC	CASSEARGPGYTF
.	TRBV25-1	.	TRBJ1-6	TGTGCCAGCTCGGGGGGTAGCCTTGTTTCACCCCTCCACTTT	CASSGGSLVSPLHF
.	TRBV18	TRBD2	TRBJ2-7	TGTGCCAGCTCACCCACTAGCGGGAGTGGATCGGGGATCCTGTTTAACAGCTACGAGCAGTACTTC	CASSPTSGSGSGILFNSYEQYF
.	TRBV7-9	.	TRBJ2-5	TGTGCCAGCAGCTCCGGGATTTACCAAGAGACCCAGTACTTC	CASSSGIYQETQYF
.	TRBV10-2	TRBD1	TRBJ1-1	TGCGCCAGCAGGCATGGGACAGGGGGGGGGAACACTGAAGCTTTCTTT	CASRHGTGGGNTEAFF
.	TRBV9	.	TRBJ1-5	TGTGCCAGCAGCGTAGACCCCGCCGGGGAACCCCAGCATTTT	CASSVDPAGEPQHF
.	TRBV7-8	.	TRBJ1-5	TGTGCCAGCAGCCAAGACCGCGGGGAGGCCCAGCCCCAGCATTTT	CASSQDRGEAQPQHF
once	TRBV5-1	TRBD1	TRBJ1-1	TGCGCCAGCGGGGGAGAGGGGGCACACACTGAAGCTTTCTTT	CASGGEGAHTEAFF
.	TRBV7-9	.	TRBJ1-2	TGTGCCAGCAGCTTGGCCACCCCTTCCTATGGCTACACCTTC	CASSLATPSYGYTF
.	TRBV7-9	.	TRBJ1-4	TGTGCCAGCAGCTTATTATCGGGGGGCCAGGATGAAAAACTGTTTTTT	CASSLLSGGQDEKLFF
.	TRBV10-2	TRBD1	TRBJ1-2	TGCGCCAGCAGTCGGACAGGGGGTTATGGCTACACCTTC	CASSRTGGYGYTF
.	TRBV5-1	TRBD2	TRBJ2-3	TGCGCCAGCAGCTTGCCAGCGGGGCTCACAGATACGCAGTATTTT	CASSLPAGLTDTQYF
.	TRBV5-1	.	TRBJ1-1	TGCGCCAGCAGCTTGGGGCGGGGGAACACTGAAGCTTTCTTT	CASSLGRGNTEAFF
.	TRBV6-1	TRBD2	TRBJ2-2	TGTGCCAGCAGTGTTCTAGCGGGGGGTTTAGGGGAGCTGTTTTTT	CASSVLAGGLGELFF
.	TRBV28	.	TRBJ1-5	TGTGCCAGTACGAATCCAGGTTTTAACCAGCCCCAGCATTTT	CASTNPGFNQPQHF
.	TRBV5-1	.	TRBJ1-2	TGCGCCAGCAGCTTACAAAACTATGGCTACACCTTC	CASSLQNYGYTF
.	TRBV4-3	.	TRBJ1-4	TGCGCCAGCAGCCAAGATCTGTGGAGAGGTGAAAAACTGTTTTTT	CASSQDLWRGEKLFF
.	TRBV19	.	TRBJ1-2	TGTGCCAGTAGAATAGGGGGAGTTACTAACTATGGCTACACCTTC	CASRIGGVTNYGYTF
.	TRBV6-5	TRBD2	TRBJ2-5	TGTGCCAGCAGTTACGGACTAGCCGGCCAAGAGACCCAGTACTTC	CASSYGLAGQETQYF
.	TRBV13	.	TRBJ1-1	TGTGCCAGCAGCTTACAGGGGACTGAAGCTTTCTTT	CASSLQGTEAFF
few	TRBV6-6	.	TRBJ2-2	TGTGCCAGCAGTTACTTCGCTGGGCGGAACACCGGGGAGCTGTTTTTT	CASSYFAGRNTGELFF
.	TRBV19	TRBD1	TRBJ2-7	TGTGCCAGTAGTACCCGCCGACAGGGCTACGAGCAGTACTTC	CASSTRRQGYEQYF
.	TRBV19	TRBD1	TRBJ2-7	TGTGCCAGTAGTCTAACAGGGGGCGCCCATCACGAGCAGTACTTC	CASSLTGGAHHEQYF
.	TRBV28	.	TRBJ1-2	TGTGCCAGCGGGGCGGGGGGTGGCCACACCTTC	CASGAGGGHTF
.	TRBV7-2	.	TRBJ2-5	TGTGCCAGCAGCCCAAAAGAGACCCAGTACTTC	CASSPKETQYF
.	TRBV19	.	TRBJ1-3	TGTGCCAGTATAAGGGACTATCTTGGAAACACCATATATTTT	CASIRDYLGNTIYF
once	TRBV14	TRBD2	TRBJ2-7	TGTGCCAGCAGCCCGAGGATCTCCCTAGCGGGAGTAGCCTACGAGCAGTACTTC	CASSPRISLAGVAYEQYF
.	TRBV27	.	TRBJ1-2	TGTGCCAGCAGCGGGGGATTTGGCTACACCTTC	CASSGGFGYTF
.	TRBV4-2	.	TRBJ1-1	TGTGCCAGCAGCCCCGTGCCGCCCGGGACAGAAGCTTTCTTT	CASSPVPPGTEAFF
.	TRBV7-9	TRBD1	TRBJ2-7	TGTGCCAGCAGCCCGACTGGACAGGGTTCCTTTAAGCGCGAGCAGTACTTC	CASSPTGQGSFKREQYF
.	TRBV28	.	TRBJ2-1	TGTGCCAGCAGTTTAGAGAGCTCCTACAATGAGCAGTTCTTC	CASSLESSYNEQFF
once	TRBV5-6	TRBD1	TRBJ1-1	TGTGCCAGCAGCCCATCGACAGGGGGGTACACTGAAGCTTTCTTT	CASSPSTGGYTEAFF
.	TRBV13	TRBD1	TRBJ1-1	TGTGCCAGCAGCTCCGACAGGGATGCCGTAGCTTTCTTT	CASSSDRDAVAFF
.	TRBV15	TRBD1	TRBJ2-7	TGTGCCACCAGCAGCTACAGGGGAACTTCCTACGAGCAGTACTTC	CATSSYRGTSYEQYF
.	TRBV6-5	.	TRBJ2-4	TGTGCCAGCAGATCCCTTCTAGCCAAAAACATTCAGTACTTC	CASRSLLAKNIQYF
.	TRBV2	TRBD2	TRBJ2-4	TGTGCCAGCGATAGCGGGGGTATCAAAAACATTCAGTACTTC	CASDSGGIKNIQYF
.	TRBV5-4	.	TRBJ1-1	TGTGCCAGCAGCTTGGGAAGGAACAGGGAAGCTTTCTTT	CASSLGRNREAFF
.	TRBV9	.	TRBJ2-7	TGTGCCAGCAGCGAGGGAGGGGGCTACGAGCAGTACTTC	CASSEGGGYEQYF
.	TRBV2	.	TRBJ2-1	TGTGCCAGCACCACATACAATGAGCAGTTCTTC	CASTTYNEQFF
.	TRBV10-3	.	TRBJ2-3	TGTGCCATCAGTGATAAGAGTACGGGAGTGTTGGCAGATACGCAGTATTTT	CAISDKSTGVLADTQYF
once	TRBV5-1	TRBD1	TRBJ2-6	TGCGCCAGCAGCCCCCGCCGGACAGGGAGCTCTGGGGCCAACGTCCTGACTTTC	CASSPRRTGSSGANVLTF
few	TRBV13	.	TRBJ2-3	TGTGCCAGCAGCTTAAGGCTAGGAGGTGTAGGAGATACGCAGTATTTT	CASSLRLGGVGDTQYF
.	TRBV7-9	.	TRBJ1-5	TGTGCCAGCAGCTTAGCCGGGACATTCCAGCCCCAGCATTTT	CASSLAGTFQPQHF
.	TRBV19	TRBD1	TRBJ1-2	TGTGCCAGTAGTGAGACAGGGTGGGACTATGGCTACACCTTC	CASSETGWDYGYTF
few	TRBV6-5	.	TRBJ2-1	TGTGCCACCACGGGATACGAGTGGAATGAGCAGTTCTTC	CATTGYEWNEQFF